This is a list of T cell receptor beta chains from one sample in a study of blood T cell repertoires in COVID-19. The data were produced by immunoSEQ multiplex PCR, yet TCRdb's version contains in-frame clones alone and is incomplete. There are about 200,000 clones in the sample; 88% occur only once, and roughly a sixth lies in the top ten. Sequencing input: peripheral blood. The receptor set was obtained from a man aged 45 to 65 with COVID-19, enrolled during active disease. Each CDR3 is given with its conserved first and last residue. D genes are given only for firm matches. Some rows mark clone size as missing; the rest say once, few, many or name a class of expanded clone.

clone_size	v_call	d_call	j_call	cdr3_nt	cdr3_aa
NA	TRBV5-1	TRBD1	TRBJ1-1	TGCGCCAGCATGGGACAGGGGGCGTCTGAAGCTTTCTTT	CASMGQGASEAFF
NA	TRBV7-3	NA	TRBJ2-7	TGTGCCAGCAGCCCCCCGGACAGCTACGAGCAGTACTTC	CASSPPDSYEQYF
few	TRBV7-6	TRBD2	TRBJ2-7	TGTGCCAGCAGCTTAGGAGCCGGGACTAGCGGGATGGGCGAGCAGTACTTC	CASSLGAGTSGMGEQYF
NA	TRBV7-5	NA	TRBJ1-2	TGTGCCAGAAGCCCTAGGCTTCCCTTAGATGGCTACACCTTC	CARSPRLPLDGYTF
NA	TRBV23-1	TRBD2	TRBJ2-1	TGCGCCAGCAGTCACGAGGGAACTAGCGGGGCGAGCTCCTACAATGAGCAGTTCTTC	CASSHEGTSGASSYNEQFF
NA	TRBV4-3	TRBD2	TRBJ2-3	TGCGCCAGCAGCCGACTAGCGGGAGGGTATGATACGCAGTATTTT	CASSRLAGGYDTQYF
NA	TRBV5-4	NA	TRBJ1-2	TGTGCCAGCAGCTTCCCAGGGTTTCGCGGCTACACCTTC	CASSFPGFRGYTF
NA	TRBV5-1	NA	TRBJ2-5	TGCGCCAGCAGCTTAAGCGCGGGGCAAGAGACCCAGTACTTC	CASSLSAGQETQYF
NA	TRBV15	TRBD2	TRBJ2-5	TGTGCCACCAGCAGAGTGACAGGGGCCGGAACTAGCGGGGGGGCCGAAGAGACCCAGTACTTC	CATSRVTGAGTSGGAEETQYF
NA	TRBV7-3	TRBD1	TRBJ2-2	TGTGCCAGCAGCTCTAATATGGGGACAGACGGGGAGCTGTTTTTT	CASSSNMGTDGELFF
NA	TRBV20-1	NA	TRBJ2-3	TGCAGTGCTAGTGGCGGGGCAGATACGCAGTATTTT	CSASGGADTQYF
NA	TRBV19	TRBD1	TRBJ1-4	TGTGCCAGTAGGCCGGGACAGGGGGCTGAAAAACTGTTTTTT	CASRPGQGAEKLFF
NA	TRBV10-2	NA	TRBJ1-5	TGCGCCAGCAGTACAGTCAGAGGGCGGCCCCAGCATTTT	CASSTVRGRPQHF
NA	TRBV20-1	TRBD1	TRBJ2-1	TGCAGTGCTAGTATTGGACAGGGGGTGAATGAGCAGTTCTTC	CSASIGQGVNEQFF
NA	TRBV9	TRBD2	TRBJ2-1	TGTGCCAGCAGTTTCGATTCCGGGACTAGCGTCAATGAGCAGTTCTTC	CASSFDSGTSVNEQFF
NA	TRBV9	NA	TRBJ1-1	TGTGCCAGCAGCGGAGTGAAGAACACTGAAGCTTTCTTT	CASSGVKNTEAFF
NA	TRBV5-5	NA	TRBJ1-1	TGTGCCAGCAGCTTGTTTCTTCGGCGCGTGGCAGGGGAAACTGAAGCTTTCTTT	CASSLFLRRVAGETEAFF
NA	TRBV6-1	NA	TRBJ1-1	TGTGCCAGCAGTGAACGGCCAGGGCGGGGGACTGAAGCTTTCTTT	CASSERPGRGTEAFF